The text below deals with one T cell receptor (beta chain). Its antigen is not identified. The record originates from a study of T-cell memory formation after mild COVID-19. Study findings and constraints: Memory cells collected pre-infection included some clones that later responded, suggesting cross-reactive memory joined.

TCRdb processed the 5' RACE reads anew with MiXCR; each CDR3 protein has one entry. The repertoire holds about 110,000 distinct CDR3 sequences, around 17% seen once, with approximately 5.1% in the top ten. From germline, CDR1 is MNHEY and CDR2 SVGAGI. The CDR3 length is 15 residues. Trimming took off 2 bases at V and 6 bases at J, with 16 bases between the two ends. The sample was PBMCs or a T cell subset sorted from them (not recorded which). This chain joins TRBV6-5 and TRBJ1-1; D gene ambiguous. This receptor was identified in a man aged 18 to 29 who had mild COVID-19 (a few samples of this study predate the infection). Cell type and time point are not known. CDR3 in DNA: TGTGCCAGCAGTTACAAGGCCCCCTTGGTGGCTGAAGCTTTCTTT. Translating gives CASSYKAPLVAEAFF.